The 23 T cell receptor beta chains given below trace back to one sample, sequenced in a study of molecular identifiers for immune sequencing clone quantification. TCRdb redid the calling of the PCR reads with MiXCR, one entry per CDR3 protein. Of over 550,000 distinct CDR3 sequences listed, about 25% are singletons. The sequenced sample was naive CD8+ T cells from blood, with Jurkat cell RNA spiked in. Described subset: FACS-sorted CD8+CD4-CCR7+CD45RA+ naive T cells. The origin of the receptors is a human donor in good health. Some libraries in this study had Jurkat cell RNA spiked in.

The V gene is TRBV4-2, the J gene TRBJ2-5; 10 bases agree with TRBD1. V trimming: 0 bases; J trimming: 2 bases; junction bases outside the gene matches: 3. This CDR3 is 16 amino acids long. Germline CDR1 is LGHNA and CDR2 is YNFKEQ. CDR3 sequence reads: CASSQDGTGVQETQYF. Written as DNA, the CDR3 is TGTGCCAGCAGCCAAGACGGGACAGGGGTACAAGAGACCCAGTACTTC.

This clonotype has just a few counts. The chain links TRBV20-1 to TRBJ1-5, with a weak D call TRBD1 (6 bases). This CDR3 is built from 12 residues. V shed 8 bases and J shed 7 bases, with 15 bases lying between them. CDR1 DFQATT and CDR2 SNEGSKA come from the germline V gene (reference sequence). This chain's CDR3 is CSTPGEDQPQHF. CDR3 DNA sequence: TGCAGTACCCCAGGGGAGGACCAGCCCCAGCATTTT.

This clonotype was seen a few times. This chain links TRBV19 with TRBJ2-7; D is possibly TRBD1 or TRBD2 (5 bases each). The CDR3 length is 13 residues. V was clipped by 1 base and J by 4 bases, with 8 bases between them. In germline, CDR1 is LNHDA, CDR2 SQIVND (reference sequence). The chain's CDR3 is CASSIGDAYEQYF. The CDR3 DNA is TGTGCCAGTAGTATAGGGGACGCATACGAGCAGTACTTC.

As regards this clonotype: A much larger clone differs by one base, so this may be a read error. The chain employs TRBV6-2 or TRBV6-3 and TRBJ2-3; D remains unclear. Germline CDR1 MNHEY, CDR2 SVGEGT. The CDR3 is 13 residues long. Trimming pared 7 bases from V and 7 bases from J, leaving 15 bases between. In nucleotides, the CDR3 is TGTGCCAGCAATAGATTCGTGAGGAATACGCAGTATTTT. Encoded protein: CASNRFVRNTQYF.

Concerning this clonotype itself: A much bigger clone sits one base away, suggesting this may be a read error. This chain connects TRBV2 to TRBJ2-7; D gene uncertain. The CDR3 is made up of 13 amino acids. Per the germline V gene, CDR1 is SNHLY and CDR2 is FYNNEI. CDR3 residues: CASSEDSSYEQCF. The CDR3 nucleotides are TGTGCCAGCAGTGAAGACAGCTCCTACGAGCAGTGCTTC.

Concerning this clonotype: At one of its ends the junction is not consistent with the germline gene, which may arise from a read error. CDR3 sequence reads: CASRGVTGELVF. The CDR3 coding sequence is TGCGCCAGCAGGGGAGTCACCGGGGAGCTGGTTTTT. The chain couples TRBV10-2 to TRBJ2-2, with D possibly TRBD2 on 5 matching bases. The germline V gene encodes CDR1 WSHSY and CDR2 SAAADI. This CDR3 contains 12 residues.

The rearrangement uses TRBV5-1 and TRBJ2-7; a possible D gene is TRBD1 (5 bases). V lost 4 bases, J lost 6 bases, and 11 bases lay in between. The CDR3 totals 12 residues. CDR1 and CDR2 from the germline V gene are SGHRS and YFSETQ. DNA for the CDR3: TGCGCCAGCAGCGGCGACAGCTGCGAGCAGTACTTC. This encodes CASSGDSCEQYF.

This clonotype was detected only a few times. The CDR3 reads CASSCQGSSYEQYF. CDR3 nucleotides: TGTGCCAGCAGTTGCCAAGGGAGCTCCTACGAGCAGTACTTC. The V gene is TRBV6-2 or TRBV6-3, the J gene TRBJ2-7; the D gene is possibly TRBD2 (5 bases). This CDR3 is 14 amino acids long. V was shortened by 4 bases and J by 0 bases, with 10 bases between the two germline ends. Per germline, CDR1 MNHEY and CDR2 SVGEGT.

This clonotype was seen a handful of times. The J gene is TRBJ2-5, the V gene TRBV5-1; D gene ambiguous. The CDR3 has 18 amino acids. The germline V gene has CDR1 SGHRS and CDR2 YFSETQ. V was shortened by 2 bases and J by 0 bases, with 20 bases between the two germline ends. The CDR3 coding sequence is TGCGCCAGCAGCTTAGACCCTCCAACGGAACAGTACCAAGAGACCCAGTACTTC. As protein: CASSLDPPTEQYQETQYF.

The sample holds many counts of this clonotype. The CDR3 bases are TGTGCCAGCAGCCCCGTCCCTAGCGGGGGGGCCAACACCGGGGAGCTGTTTTTT. Its protein is CASSPVPSGGANTGELFF. The V call is TRBV9, the J call TRBJ2-2, with 12 nucleotides matching TRBD2. V dropped 4 bases and J dropped 2; count of bases not matched to a gene: 9. CDR3 length: 18 residues. The germline V gene has CDR1 SGDLS and CDR2 YYNGEE.

This clonotype has a handful of counts. CDR3 in DNA: TGTGCCAGCAGCGTAGAAGGGGCAGGGTCCACAGATACGCAGTATTTT. It encodes CASSVEGAGSTDTQYF. V and J are TRBV9 and TRBJ2-3, with D tentatively TRBD1 (5 bases). Trimming took 0 bases from V and 2 from J, leaving 13 bases between them. Germline loops: CDR1 SGDLS, CDR2 YYNGEE. The CDR3 length is 16 residues.

This clonotype was observed many times. The chain recombines TRBV5-1 with TRBJ2-3, with 8 bases matching TRBD2. Germline-derived CDR1 and CDR2 are SGHRS and YFSETQ. Losses at the gene ends were 0 bases for V and 1 base for J; bases not matched to a gene: 7. This CDR3 has 17 residues. The CDR3 nucleotides read TGCGCCAGCAGCTTGGATCGTGCGGGGGGTGGCACAGATACGCAGTATTTT. Amino acids: CASSLDRAGGGTDTQYF.

There are a few counts of this clonotype. The chain is built from TRBV5-1 and TRBJ2-3, with TRBD1 as a possible D gene (6 bases). Germline assignment: CDR1 SGHRS and CDR2 YFSETQ. CDR3 size: 14 residues. With 2 bases removed from V and 5 bases from J, the gap between germline ends came to 12 bases. CDR3 sequence (DNA): TGCGCCAGCAGCTTCCGAGTAGGGGGAGATACGCAGTATTTT. As protein: CASSFRVGGDTQYF.

This chain links TRBV4-3 with TRBJ2-2; D is perhaps TRBD1 (5 bases). Trimming took 0 bases from V and 6 from J, leaving 20 bases between them. The CDR3 consists of 18 residues. Germline V gives CDR1 LGHNA, CDR2 YSLEER. CDR3 coding DNA: TGCGCCAGCAGCCAAGATTCGGCCTTTACCCAGGGCGCCGGGGAGCTGTTTTTT. Encoded protein: CASSQDSAFTQGAGELFF.

Ten or more counts support this clonotype. The chain links TRBV14 to TRBJ1-1; D is uncertain. Germline CDR1 SGHDN, CDR2 FVKESK. This CDR3 has 18 residues. Trimming left V 0 bases short and J 1 base short, with 18 bases between. CDR3 sequence reads: CASSQDRLQSLTNTEAFF. The CDR3 nucleotides are TGTGCCAGCAGCCAAGATAGATTGCAGAGCCTCACGAACACTGAAGCTTTCTTT.

This clonotype was recorded at least ten times. J is TRBJ1-1 and V is TRBV4-3; D is uncertain. CDR1 is LGHNA, CDR2 YSLEER, per germline. The length of the CDR3 is 15 residues. Trimming pared 0 bases from V and 1 base from J, leaving 9 bases between. The CDR3 DNA reads as TGCGCCAGCAGCCAAGATATTTGGCCGAACACTGAAGCTTTCTTT. Translation gives CASSQDIWPNTEAFF.

This clonotype has ten or more counts. Written as DNA, the CDR3 is TGCGCCAGCAGCCAAGTGGGGGAAAGGGTAACTGAAGCTTTCTTT. Translating gives CASSQVGERVTEAFF. V gene TRBV4-3 combines with J gene TRBJ1-1, with D perhaps matching TRBD1 (5 bases). Trimming cost V 1 base and J 5 bases, with 14 bases left between them. The germline V gene encodes CDR1 LGHNA and CDR2 YSLEER. The CDR3 length is 15 residues.

The sample holds many counts of this clonotype. V is TRBV29-1 and J is TRBJ1-1, with D hard to call. Germline loops: CDR1 SQVTM, CDR2 ANQGSEA. The CDR3 spans 12 residues. The V and J ends lost 4 bases and 3 bases respectively, with 9 bases between them. CDR3 sequence: CSVVGQDTEAFF. The CDR3 DNA follows: TGCAGCGTTGTAGGGCAGGACACTGAAGCTTTCTTT.

This clonotype turned up a few times. J is TRBJ1-5 and V is TRBV5-6, with 10 bases identical to TRBD1. In germline, CDR1 is SGHDT, CDR2 YYEEEE. V was pared by 4 bases and J by 2 bases, with 9 bases of the junction left unmatched. This CDR3 spans 17 amino acids. The CDR3 loop is CASSLGQGELGNQPQHF. The CDR3 nucleotides read TGTGCCAGCAGCCTAGGACAGGGGGAGTTGGGCAATCAGCCCCAGCATTTT.

Turning to this clonotype: This may be a read error: a much more frequent sequence differs by one nucleotide. V is TRBV16 and J is TRBJ1-5; the D is unclear. Germline V gene lookup returns CDR1 KGHSY and CDR2 FQNENV. The CDR3 is 15 amino acids. DNA for the CDR3: TGTGCCTGCAGCCAATCGGCGTTGGGCAATCAGCCCCAGCATTTT. It yields the protein CACSQSALGNQPQHF.

This clonotype was seen at least ten times. V gene TRBV6-5 combines with J gene TRBJ1-5, with 10 positions matching TRBD1. The CDR3 has 16 amino acids. Germline CDR1 is MNHEY and CDR2 is SVGAGI. After removal of 6 bases from V and 1 base from J, the junction contained 6 bases not matched to a gene. The CDR3 spells CASSPGQGRSNQPQHF. The CDR3 nucleotides are TGTGCCAGCAGCCCGGGACAGGGGCGAAGCAATCAGCCCCAGCATTTT.

This clonotype was seen a handful of times. The V call is TRBV4-2, the J call TRBJ2-1; D is possibly TRBD2 (5 bases). From germline, CDR1 is LGHNA and CDR2 YNFKEQ. The CDR3 has 17 residues. The V end lost 0 bases, the J end lost 6 bases, and 18 bases lay between the germline ends. CDR3 nucleotide sequence: TGTGCCAGCAGCCAAGATGATCAACTAGTATGGGTCAATGAGCAGTTCTTC. This translates into CASSQDDQLVWVNEQFF.

In its sample, this clonotype was seen many times. The rearrangement joins TRBV5-6 to TRBJ2-7, with 8 bases aligning to TRBD1. The CDR3 loop spans 14 amino acids. Germline assignment: CDR1 SGHDT and CDR2 YYEEEE. Trimming took 4 bases from V and 3 from J; bases not matched to a gene: 6. CDR3 coding DNA: TGTGCCAGCAGCACTGACAGGGGTGGCTACGAGCAGTACTTC. Its translation: CASSTDRGGYEQYF. The full variable domain, in which reference TRBV5-6 and TRBJ2-7 provide the parts outside the CDR3, is DAGVTQSPTHLIKTRGQQVTLRCSPKSGHDTVSWYQQALGQGPQFIFQYYEEEERQRGNFPDRFSGHQFPNYSSELNVNALLLGDSALYLCASSTDRGGYEQYFGPGTRLTVT.